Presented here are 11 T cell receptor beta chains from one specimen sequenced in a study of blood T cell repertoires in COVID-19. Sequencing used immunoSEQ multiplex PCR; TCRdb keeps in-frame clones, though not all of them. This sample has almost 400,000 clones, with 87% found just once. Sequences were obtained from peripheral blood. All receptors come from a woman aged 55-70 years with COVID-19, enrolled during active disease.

CDR3 residues: CASSLATSQDLSYEQYF. CDR3 in DNA: TGTGCCAGCAGCTTAGCCACCTCCCAGGATCTCTCCTACGAGCAGTACTTC. The V call is TRBV7-9, the J call TRBJ2-7; D is ambiguous. V lost 0 bases and J 0 bases, leaving 15 bases between the germline ends. CDR3 length equals 17 residues. Germline CDR1 and CDR2: SEHNR and FQNEAQ (reference sequence). Using reference TRBV7-9 and TRBJ2-7 for the parts outside the CDR3, the full variable domain is DTGVSQNPRHKITKRGQNVTFRCDPISEHNRLYWYRQTLGQGPEFLTYFQNEAQLEKSRLLSDRFSAERPKGSFSTLEIQRTEQGDSAMYLCASSLATSQDLSYEQYFGPGTRLTVT.

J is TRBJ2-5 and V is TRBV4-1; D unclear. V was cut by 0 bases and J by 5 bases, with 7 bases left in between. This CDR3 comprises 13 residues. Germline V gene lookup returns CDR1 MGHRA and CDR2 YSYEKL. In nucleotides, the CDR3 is TGCGCCAGCAGCCAAGAGTTTCGTGAGACCCAGTACTTC. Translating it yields CASSQEFRETQYF.

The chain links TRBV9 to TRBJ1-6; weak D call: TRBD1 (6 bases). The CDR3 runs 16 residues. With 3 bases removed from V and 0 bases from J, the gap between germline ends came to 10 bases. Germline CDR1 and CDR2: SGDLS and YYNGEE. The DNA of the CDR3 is TGTGCCAGCAGCGGGCAGGGGAGCTCCTATAATTCACCCCTCCACTTT. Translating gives CASSGQGSSYNSPLHF.

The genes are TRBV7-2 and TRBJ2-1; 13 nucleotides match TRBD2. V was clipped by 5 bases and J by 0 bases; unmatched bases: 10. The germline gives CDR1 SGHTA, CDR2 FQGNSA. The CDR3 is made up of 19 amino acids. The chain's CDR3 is CASSPRTSGGQPSYNEQFF. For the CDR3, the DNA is TGTGCCAGCAGCCCCCGGACTAGCGGGGGACAACCCTCCTACAATGAGCAGTTCTTC.

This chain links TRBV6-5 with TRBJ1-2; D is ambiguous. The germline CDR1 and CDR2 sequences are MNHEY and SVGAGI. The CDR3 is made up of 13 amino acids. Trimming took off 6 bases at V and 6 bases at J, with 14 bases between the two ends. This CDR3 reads CASRDYSGNGYTF. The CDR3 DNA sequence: TGTGCCAGCAGGGACTATTCTGGGAATGGCTACACCTTC.

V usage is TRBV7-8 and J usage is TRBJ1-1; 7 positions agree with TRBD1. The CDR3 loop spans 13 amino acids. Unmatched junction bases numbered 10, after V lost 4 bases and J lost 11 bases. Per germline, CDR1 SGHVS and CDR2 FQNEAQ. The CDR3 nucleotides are TGTGCCAGCAGCTCCCACAGGGGCCAAGAGGCTTTCTTT. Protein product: CASSSHRGQEAFF.

CDR3 bases: TGCGCCAGCACCACTAGCGGGGGATCCTACGAGCAGTACTTC. It codes for CASTTSGGSYEQYF. V is TRBV5-1 and J is TRBJ2-7, with TRBD2 matching 11 bases. Unmatched junction bases numbered 3, after V lost 6 bases and J lost 1 base. Germline V gene sequence: CDR1 SGHRS, CDR2 YFSETQ. The CDR3 is made up of 14 amino acids.

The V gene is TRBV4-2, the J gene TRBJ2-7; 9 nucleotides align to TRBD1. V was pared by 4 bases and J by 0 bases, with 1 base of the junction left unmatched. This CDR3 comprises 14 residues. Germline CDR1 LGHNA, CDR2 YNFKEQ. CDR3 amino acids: CASSRTGDSYEQYF. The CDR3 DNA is TGTGCCAGCAGCCGGACAGGGGACTCCTACGAGCAGTACTTC.

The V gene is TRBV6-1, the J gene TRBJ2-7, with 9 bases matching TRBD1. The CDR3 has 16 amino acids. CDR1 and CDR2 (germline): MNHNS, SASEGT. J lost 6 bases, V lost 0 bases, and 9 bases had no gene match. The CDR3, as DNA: TGTGCCAGCAGTGAAGCGAGAGCCGGGACAGGGAGCGAGCAGTACTTC. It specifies CASSEARAGTGSEQYF.

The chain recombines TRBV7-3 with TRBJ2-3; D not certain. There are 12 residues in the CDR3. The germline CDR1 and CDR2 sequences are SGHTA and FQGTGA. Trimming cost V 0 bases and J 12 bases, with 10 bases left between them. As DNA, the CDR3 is TGTGCCAGCAGCTTAACGAGGCACTACCAGTATTTT. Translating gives CASSLTRHYQYF.

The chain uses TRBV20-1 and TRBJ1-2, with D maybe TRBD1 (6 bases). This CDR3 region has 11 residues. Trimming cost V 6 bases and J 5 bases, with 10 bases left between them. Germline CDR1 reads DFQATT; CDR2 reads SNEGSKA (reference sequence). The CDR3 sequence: CSAKRGYGYTF. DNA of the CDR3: TGCAGTGCAAAAAGGGGGTATGGCTACACCTTC.